These T cell receptor beta chains were read from a single sample in a study of T cells in Graves' hyperthyroidism and ophthalmopathy. TCRdb used MiXCR to reprocess the multiplex PCR reads, holding one entry per CDR3 protein. The sample carries fewer than 900,000 distinct CDR3 sequences, about a sixth recorded once. Material: blood. All receptors derive from a man aged 18 to 35 with Graves' hyperthyroidism. Each CDR3 is given with its conserved first and last residue. D genes are given only for firm matches. Clone size is not always given. Where it is, it says once, few, many or a class for expanded clones.

D,size,J,V,CDR3,DNA
-,-,TRBJ2-7,TRBV5-1,CASSLAPLVGPPYEQYF,TGCGCCAGCAGCTTGGCCCCTCTAGTAGGTCCGCCCTACGAGCAGTACTTC
-,-,TRBJ2-7,TRBV7-6,CASSLATPGLQYEQYF,TGTGCCAGCAGCTTAGCGACACCGGGACTTCAGTACGAGCAGTACTTC
-,few,TRBJ2-3,TRBV5-8,CASSLKTRGHTQYF,TGTGCCAGCAGCTTAAAAACACGGGGGCATACGCAGTATTTT
TRBD2,few,TRBJ2-7,TRBV20-1,CSARVRAGASYEQYF,TGCAGTGCTAGAGTTCGCGCGGGAGCGTCCTACGAGCAGTACTTC
-,few,TRBJ2-1,TRBV3-1,CASSHDEDEQFF,TGTGCCAGCAGCCACGACGAAGATGAGCAGTTCTTC
-,-,TRBJ2-4,TRBV10-2,CASSARDSLNIQYF,TGCGCCAGCAGCGCCCGGGACTCCCTAAACATTCAGTACTTC
-,-,TRBJ2-6,TRBV28,CAVWTAGANVLTF,TGTGCCGTGTGGACAGCTGGGGCCAACGTCCTGACTTTC
TRBD2,few,TRBJ2-7,TRBV6-1,CASSWSLAEPYEQYF,TGTGCCAGCAGTTGGTCACTAGCGGAACCCTACGAGCAGTACTTC
TRBD1,many,TRBJ1-1,TRBV28,CASSPPGQGALNTEAFF,TGTGCCAGCAGTCCGCCGGGACAGGGGGCCTTGAACACTGAAGCTTTCTTT
-,many,TRBJ1-1,TRBV12-3/TRBV12-4,CASSLTAGTEAFF,TGTGCCAGCAGTTTAACAGCGGGCACTGAAGCTTTCTTT
TRBD1,many,TRBJ2-6,TRBV27,CASSPPGQGGVLTF,TGTGCCAGCAGTCCCCCGGGACAGGGCGGCGTCCTGACTTTC
TRBD1,-,TRBJ1-2,TRBV4-1,CASSQLTGANYGYTF,TGCGCCAGCAGCCAGTTGACAGGGGCGAACTATGGCTACACCTTC
-,few,TRBJ2-7,TRBV5-1,CASSLVYGSSYEQYF,TGCGCCAGCAGCTTGGTCTATGGGAGCTCCTACGAGCAGTACTTC
TRBD1,-,TRBJ1-5,TRBV18,CASSRDRGDSNQPQHF,TGTGCCAGCTCACGGGACAGGGGGGATAGCAATCAGCCCCAGCATTTT
-,many,TRBJ1-6,TRBV12-3/TRBV12-4,CASSLYGDNSPLHF,TGTGCCAGCAGCCTATATGGGGATAATTCACCCCTCCACTTT
-,-,TRBJ2-7,TRBV7-9,CASSPQGRSHNEQYF,TGTGCCAGCAGCCCCCAGGGCAGGTCCCATAACGAGCAGTACTTC